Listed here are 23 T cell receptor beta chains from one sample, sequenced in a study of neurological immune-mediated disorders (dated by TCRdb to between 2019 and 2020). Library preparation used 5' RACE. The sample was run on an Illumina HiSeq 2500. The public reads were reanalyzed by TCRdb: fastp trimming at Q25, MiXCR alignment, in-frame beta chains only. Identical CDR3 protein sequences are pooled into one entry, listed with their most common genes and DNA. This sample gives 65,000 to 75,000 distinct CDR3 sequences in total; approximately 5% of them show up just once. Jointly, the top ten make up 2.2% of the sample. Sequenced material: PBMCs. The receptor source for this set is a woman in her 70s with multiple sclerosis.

The CDR3 DNA follows: TGTGCCAGCACCACGTCCTCCTACGAGCAGTACTTC. This codes for CASTTSSYEQYF. The chain employs TRBV6-2 or TRBV6-3 and TRBJ2-7, with D unclear. CDR1 is MNHEY, CDR2 SVGEGT, per germline. The CDR3 has 12 amino acids. V was trimmed by 7 bases and J by 0 bases, leaving 7 bases between them.

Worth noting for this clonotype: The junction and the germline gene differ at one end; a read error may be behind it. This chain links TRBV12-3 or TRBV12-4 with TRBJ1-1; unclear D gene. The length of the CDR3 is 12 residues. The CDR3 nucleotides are TGTGACAGCGGCACTGGGGACACTGAAGCTTTCTTT. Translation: CDSGTGDTEAFF.

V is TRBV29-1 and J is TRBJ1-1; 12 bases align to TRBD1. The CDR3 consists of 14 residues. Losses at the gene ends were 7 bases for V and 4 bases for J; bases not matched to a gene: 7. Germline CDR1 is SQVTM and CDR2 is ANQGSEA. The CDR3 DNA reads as TGCAGCGCCCAGGGACAGGGGGCAGGCACTGAAGCTTTCTTT. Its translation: CSAQGQGAGTEAFF.

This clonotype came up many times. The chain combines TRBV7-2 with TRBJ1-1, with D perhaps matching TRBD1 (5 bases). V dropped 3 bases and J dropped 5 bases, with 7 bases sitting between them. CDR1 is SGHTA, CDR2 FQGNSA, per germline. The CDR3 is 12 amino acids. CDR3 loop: CASSLDKTEAFF. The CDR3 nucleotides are TGTGCCAGCAGCTTGGACAAAACTGAAGCTTTCTTT.

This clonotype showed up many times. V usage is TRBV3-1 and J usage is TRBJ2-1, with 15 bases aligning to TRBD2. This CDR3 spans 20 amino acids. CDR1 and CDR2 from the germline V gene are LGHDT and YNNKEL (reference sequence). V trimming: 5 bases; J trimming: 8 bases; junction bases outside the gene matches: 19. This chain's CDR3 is CASSGLGTPGLAGGAHEQFF. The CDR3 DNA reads TGTGCCAGCAGCGGGCTGGGAACACCGGGACTAGCGGGAGGTGCCCATGAGCAGTTCTTC.

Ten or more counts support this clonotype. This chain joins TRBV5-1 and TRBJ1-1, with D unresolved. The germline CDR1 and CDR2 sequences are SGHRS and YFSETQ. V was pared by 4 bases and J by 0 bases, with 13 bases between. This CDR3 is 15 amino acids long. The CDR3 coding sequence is TGCGCCAGCAGCGGACTCACGACGATGAACACTGAAGCTTTCTTT. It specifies CASSGLTTMNTEAFF. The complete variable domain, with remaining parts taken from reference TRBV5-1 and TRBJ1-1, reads KAGVTQTPRYLIKTRGQQVTLSCSPISGHRSVSWYQQTPGQGLQFLFEYFSETQRNKGNFPGRFSGRQFSNSRSEMNVSTLELGDSALYLCASSGLTTMNTEAFFGQGTRLTVV.

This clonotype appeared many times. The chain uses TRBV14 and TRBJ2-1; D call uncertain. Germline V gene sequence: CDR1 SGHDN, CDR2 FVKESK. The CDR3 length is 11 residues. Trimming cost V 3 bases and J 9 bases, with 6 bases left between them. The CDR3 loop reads CASSQELEQFF. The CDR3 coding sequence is TGTGCCAGCAGCCAGGAACTTGAGCAGTTCTTC.

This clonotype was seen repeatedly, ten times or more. CDR3 DNA sequence: TGCGCCAGCAGCACCGTAGCGGGAGGCCTCAGCACAGATACGCAGTATTTT. It is translated as CASSTVAGGLSTDTQYF. The V call is TRBV5-1, the J call TRBJ2-3; 10 bases are shared with TRBD2. The CDR3 is made up of 17 amino acids. Per germline, CDR1 SGHRS and CDR2 YFSETQ. V lost 4 bases and J lost 0; bases outside the gene matches: 8. The whole variable domain, filled in from reference TRBV5-1 and TRBJ2-3, reads KAGVTQTPRYLIKTRGQQVTLSCSPISGHRSVSWYQQTPGQGLQFLFEYFSETQRNKGNFPGRFSGRQFSNSRSEMNVSTLELGDSALYLCASSTVAGGLSTDTQYFGPGTRLTVL.

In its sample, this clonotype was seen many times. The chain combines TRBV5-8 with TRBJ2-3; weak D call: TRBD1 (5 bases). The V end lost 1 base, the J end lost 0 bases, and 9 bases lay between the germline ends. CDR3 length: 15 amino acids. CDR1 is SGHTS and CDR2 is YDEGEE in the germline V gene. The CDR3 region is CASSLWGSSTDTQYF. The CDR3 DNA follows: TGTGCCAGCAGCTTGTGGGGCTCGAGCACAGATACGCAGTATTTT.

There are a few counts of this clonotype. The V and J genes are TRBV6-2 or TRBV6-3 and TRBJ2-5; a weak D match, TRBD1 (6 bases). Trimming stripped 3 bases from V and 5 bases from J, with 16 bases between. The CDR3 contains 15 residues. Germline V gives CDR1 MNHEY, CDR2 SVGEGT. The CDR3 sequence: CASSYGQGSAETQYF. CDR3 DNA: TGTGCCAGCAGTTATGGGCAGGGGTCGGCGGAGACCCAGTACTTC.

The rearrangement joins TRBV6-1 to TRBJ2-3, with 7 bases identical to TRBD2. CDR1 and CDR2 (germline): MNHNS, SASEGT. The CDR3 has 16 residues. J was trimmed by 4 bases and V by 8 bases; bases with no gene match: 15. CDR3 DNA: TGTGCCAGCCCCCCACTGCGGGAGTTTTCCGCAGATACGCAGTATTTT. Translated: CASPPLREFSADTQYF.

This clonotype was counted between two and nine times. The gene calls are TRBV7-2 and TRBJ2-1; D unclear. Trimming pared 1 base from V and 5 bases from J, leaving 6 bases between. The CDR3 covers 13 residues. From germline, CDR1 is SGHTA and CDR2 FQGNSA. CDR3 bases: TGTGCCAGCAGCTTAGAGACCCACAATGAGCAGTTCTTC. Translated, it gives CASSLETHNEQFF. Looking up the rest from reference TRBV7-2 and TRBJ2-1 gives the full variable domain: GAGVSQSPSNKVTEKGKDVELRCDPISGHTALYWYRQSLGQGLEFLIYFQGNSAPDKSGLPSDRFSAERTGGSVSTLTIQRTQQEDSAVYLCASSLETHNEQFFGPGTRLTVL.

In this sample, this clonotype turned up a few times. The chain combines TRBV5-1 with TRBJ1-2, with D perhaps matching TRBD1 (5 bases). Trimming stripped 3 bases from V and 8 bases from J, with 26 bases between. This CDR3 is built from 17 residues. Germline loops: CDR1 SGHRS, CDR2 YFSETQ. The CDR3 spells CASSSRSEYWDSQGYTF. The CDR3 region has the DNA TGCGCCAGCAGCTCGCGGTCTGAGTACTGGGACTCTCAGGGCTACACCTTC.

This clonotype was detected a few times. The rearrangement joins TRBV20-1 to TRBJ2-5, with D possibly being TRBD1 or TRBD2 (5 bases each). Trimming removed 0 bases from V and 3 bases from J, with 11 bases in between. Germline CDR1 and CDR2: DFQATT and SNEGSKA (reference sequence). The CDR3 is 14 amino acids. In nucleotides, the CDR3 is TGCAGTGCTAGAGATCCGTGGGGGAAAGAGACCCAGTACTTC. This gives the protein CSARDPWGKETQYF.

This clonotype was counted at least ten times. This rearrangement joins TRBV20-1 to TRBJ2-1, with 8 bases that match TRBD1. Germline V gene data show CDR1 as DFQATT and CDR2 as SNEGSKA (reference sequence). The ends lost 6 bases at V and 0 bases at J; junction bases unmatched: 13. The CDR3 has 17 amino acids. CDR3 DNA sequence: TGCAGTGCCCTAGGACAGGGAAGTGCCCTCTCCTACAATGAGCAGTTCTTC. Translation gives CSALGQGSALSYNEQFF.

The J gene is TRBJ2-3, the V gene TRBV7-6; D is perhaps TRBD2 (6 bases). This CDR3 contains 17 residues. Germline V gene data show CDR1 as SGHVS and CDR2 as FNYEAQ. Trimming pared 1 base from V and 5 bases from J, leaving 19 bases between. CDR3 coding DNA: TGTGCCAGCAGCTTAGGAGGGTTTCGGGGAGCGGGAGATACGCAGTATTTT. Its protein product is CASSLGGFRGAGDTQYF.

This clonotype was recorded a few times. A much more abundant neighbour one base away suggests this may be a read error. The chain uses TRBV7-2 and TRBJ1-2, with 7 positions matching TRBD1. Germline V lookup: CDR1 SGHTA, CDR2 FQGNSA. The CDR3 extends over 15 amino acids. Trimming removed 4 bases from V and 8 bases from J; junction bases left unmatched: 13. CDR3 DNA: TGTGCCAGCAGCTCAGGGTTCCAGGGGGTATCGGGCTACACCTTC. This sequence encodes CASSSGFQGVSGYTF.

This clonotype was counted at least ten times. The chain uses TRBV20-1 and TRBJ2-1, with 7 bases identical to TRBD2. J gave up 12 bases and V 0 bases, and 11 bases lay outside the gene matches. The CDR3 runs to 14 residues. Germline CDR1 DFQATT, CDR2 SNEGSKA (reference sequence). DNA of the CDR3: TGCAGTGCTAGAGAAACCGGACTAGATAAAAGGCAGTTCTTC. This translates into CSARETGLDKRQFF.

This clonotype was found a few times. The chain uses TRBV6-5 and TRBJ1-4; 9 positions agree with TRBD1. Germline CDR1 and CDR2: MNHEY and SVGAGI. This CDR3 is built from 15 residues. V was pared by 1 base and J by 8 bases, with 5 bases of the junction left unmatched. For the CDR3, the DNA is TGTGCCAGCAGTTACTACAGGGGGCGCAGGGAAAAACTGTTTTTT. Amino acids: CASSYYRGRREKLFF.

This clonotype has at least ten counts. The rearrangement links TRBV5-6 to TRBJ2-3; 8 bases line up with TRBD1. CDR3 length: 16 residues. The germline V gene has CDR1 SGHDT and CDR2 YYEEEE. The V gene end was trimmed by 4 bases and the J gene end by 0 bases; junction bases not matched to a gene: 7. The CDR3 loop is CASSLLGQASTDTQYF. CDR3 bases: TGTGCCAGCAGCCTCCTGGGACAGGCCAGCACAGATACGCAGTATTTT. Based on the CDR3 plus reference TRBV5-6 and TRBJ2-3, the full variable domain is DAGVTQSPTHLIKTRGQQVTLRCSPKSGHDTVSWYQQALGQGPQFIFQYYEEEERQRGNFPDRFSGHQFPNYSSELNVNALLLGDSALYLCASSLLGQASTDTQYFGPGTRLTVL.

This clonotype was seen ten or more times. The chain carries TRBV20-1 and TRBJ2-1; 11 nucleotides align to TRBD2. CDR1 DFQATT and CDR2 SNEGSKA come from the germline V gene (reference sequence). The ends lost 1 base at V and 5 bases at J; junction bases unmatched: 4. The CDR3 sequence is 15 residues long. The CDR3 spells CSARVAGLADNEQFF. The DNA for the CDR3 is TGCAGTGCTAGAGTCGCGGGACTAGCGGACAATGAGCAGTTCTTC.

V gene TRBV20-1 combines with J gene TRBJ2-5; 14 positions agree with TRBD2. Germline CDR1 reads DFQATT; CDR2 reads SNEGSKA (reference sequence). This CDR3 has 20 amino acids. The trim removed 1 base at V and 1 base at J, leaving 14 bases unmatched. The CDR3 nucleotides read TGCAGTGCTAGAGGGCCCGGGACTAGCGGGAGAGGCGGGGGCCAAGAGACCCAGTACTTC. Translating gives CSARGPGTSGRGGGQETQYF.

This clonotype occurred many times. The CDR3 spells CASSLAAGSNTEAFF. The CDR3 DNA is TGTGCCAGCAGCTTAGCAGCAGGTTCGAACACTGAAGCTTTCTTT. The genes are TRBV7-9 and TRBJ1-1; the D is unclear. The V end lost 0 bases, the J end lost 1 base, and 9 bases lay between the germline ends. Germline V gene data show CDR1 as SEHNR and CDR2 as FQNEAQ (reference sequence). The CDR3 has 15 residues.